These T cell receptor beta chains were read from a single sample in a study of spatial heterogeneity in lung cancer. A single record per CDR3 protein comes from TCRdb applying MiXCR to the 5' RACE reads. The sample holds roughly 26,000 distinct CDR3 sequences, around 6% seen once. Sequences were derived from PBMCs, sampled at follow-up. The receptors stem from a male donor with early-stage non-small cell lung cancer. Both conserved end residues are part of each CDR3. A D gene is named only where the DNA matches it firmly. Clone size is not always given. Where it is, it says once, few, many or a class for expanded clones.

>NA|NA|TRBJ2-2|TRBV10-3
CAISARNRVRFMNTGELFF
TGTGCCATCAGTGCGCGGAACAGGGTTCGATTCATGAACACCGGGGAGCTGTTTTTT
>TRBD2|many|TRBJ2-2|TRBV7-3
CASSESSLAGGVTGELFF
TGTGCCAGCAGCGAAAGCTCCCTAGCGGGGGGCGTAACCGGGGAGCTGTTTTTT
>NA|many|TRBJ2-1|TRBV9
CASSGDEGGFYNEQFF
TGTGCCAGCAGCGGGGATGAGGGAGGCTTCTACAATGAGCAGTTCTTC
>TRBD1|many|TRBJ1-5|TRBV30
CAWSMGTEVQPQHF
TGTGCCTGGAGTATGGGGACAGAAGTTCAGCCCCAGCATTTT
>NA|NA|TRBJ2-1|TRBV11-2
CASRRVGPTNSAEQFF
TGTGCCAGCCGGCGGGTGGGCCCCACAAATAGTGCTGAGCAGTTCTTC
>TRBD1|many|TRBJ2-2|TRBV6-6
CASRGQGVTGELFF
TGTGCCAGCAGGGGACAGGGGGTAACCGGGGAGCTGTTTTTT
>TRBD2|few|TRBJ2-7|TRBV20-1
CSASPLLAGGTYEQYF
TGCAGTGCTAGTCCTCTTCTAGCGGGGGGGACCTACGAGCAGTACTTC
>NA|many|TRBJ2-5|TRBV15
CATSRDRGRGEETQYF
TGTGCCACCAGCAGAGATCGGGGCAGAGGGGAGGAGACCCAGTACTTC
>TRBD1|NA|TRBJ1-4|TRBV11-3
CASSPRDSGNEKLFF
TGTGCCAGCAGCCCCCGGGACAGTGGGAATGAAAAACTGTTTTTT
>NA|many|TRBJ2-5|TRBV7-8
CASSWNPPQETQYF
TGTGCCAGCAGCTGGAACCCTCCACAAGAGACCCAGTACTTC
>TRBD2|NA|TRBJ2-1|TRBV5-5
CASTLLGLAANNEQFF
TGTGCCAGCACCTTGCTTGGGCTAGCGGCGAACAATGAGCAGTTCTTC
>NA|medium-sized|TRBJ2-2|TRBV29-1
CSALRSENTGELFF
TGCAGCGCCCTGCGGTCGGAGAACACCGGGGAGCTGTTTTTT
>NA|NA|TRBJ1-6|TRBV7-8
CASRQVDSPLHF
TGTGCCAGCAGACAAGTGGATTCACCCCTCCACTTT
>NA|few|TRBJ2-3|TRBV2
CASSGQGETDTQYF
TGTGCCAGCAGTGGCCAGGGTGAGACAGATACGCAGTATTTT
>TRBD2|few|TRBJ2-3|TRBV20-1
CSARIAGAGTDTQYF
TGCAGTGCTAGAATAGCGGGGGCCGGCACAGATACGCAGTATTTT
>TRBD1|many|TRBJ1-1|TRBV24-1
CATSETPGQGAGDTEVFF
TGTGCCACCAGTGAGACTCCGGGACAGGGGGCCGGGGACACTGAAGTTTTCTTT
>TRBD2|few|TRBJ2-2|TRBV11-3
CASKGLAGVDGGELFF
TGTGCCAGCAAGGGACTAGCGGGAGTAGACGGCGGGGAGCTGTTTTTT
>NA|many|TRBJ1-2|TRBV6-2/TRBV6-3
CASSYGTLQDYGYTF
TGTGCCAGCAGTTACGGGACGCTCCAGGATTATGGCTACACCTTC
>NA|many|TRBJ2-1|TRBV7-7
CASSLDGTSYNEQFF
TGTGCTAGCAGCTTAGACGGGACCTCCTACAATGAGCAGTTCTTC
>NA|few|TRBJ1-1|TRBV7-9
CASSYWTEQSEAFF
TGTGCCAGCAGCTACTGGACAGAGCAATCTGAAGCTTTCTTT
>NA|many|TRBJ2-5|TRBV2
CATDKAIGETQYF
TGTGCCACGGACAAGGCCATAGGGGAGACCCAGTACTTC
>NA|few|TRBJ1-5|TRBV16
CASSGQNNQPQHF
TGTGCCAGCAGCGGACAAAACAATCAGCCCCAGCATTTT
>TRBD2|NA|TRBJ2-1|TRBV18
CASSPVGLAGRNEQFF
TGTGCCAGCTCACCCGTCGGACTAGCGGGAAGGAATGAGCAGTTCTTC
>NA|few|TRBJ2-1|TRBV18
CASSLDYYNEQFF
TGTGCCAGCTCACTGGACTATTACAATGAGCAGTTCTTC
>NA|NA|TRBJ2-7|TRBV6-5
CASSYSLGTSYEQYF
TGTGCCAGCAGTTACTCGTTGGGGACCAGCTACGAGCAGTACTTC
>NA|many|TRBJ1-5|TRBV28
CASSLPGKGQPQHF
TGTGCCAGCAGTTTGCCCGGTAAAGGGCAGCCCCAGCATTTT
>NA|NA|TRBJ2-2|TRBV2
CASSRRETGELFF
TGTGCCAGCAGTCGACGGGAGACCGGGGAGCTGTTTTTT